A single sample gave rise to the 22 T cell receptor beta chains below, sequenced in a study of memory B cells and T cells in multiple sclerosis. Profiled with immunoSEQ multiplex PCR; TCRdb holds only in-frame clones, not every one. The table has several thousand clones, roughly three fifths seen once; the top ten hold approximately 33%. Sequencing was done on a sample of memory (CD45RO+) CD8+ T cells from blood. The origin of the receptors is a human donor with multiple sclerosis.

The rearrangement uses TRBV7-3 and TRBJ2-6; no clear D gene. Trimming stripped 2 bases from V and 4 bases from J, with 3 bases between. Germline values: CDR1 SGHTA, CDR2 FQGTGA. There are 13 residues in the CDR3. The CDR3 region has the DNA TGTGCCAGCAGCTTATTAGGGGCCAACGTCCTGACTTTC. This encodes CASSLLGANVLTF. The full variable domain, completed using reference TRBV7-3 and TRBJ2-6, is GAGVSQTPSNKVTEKGKYVELRCDPISGHTALYWYRQSLGQGPEFLIYFQGTGAADDSGLPNDRFFAVRPEGSVSTLKIQRTERGDSAVYLCASSLLGANVLTFGAGSRLTVL.

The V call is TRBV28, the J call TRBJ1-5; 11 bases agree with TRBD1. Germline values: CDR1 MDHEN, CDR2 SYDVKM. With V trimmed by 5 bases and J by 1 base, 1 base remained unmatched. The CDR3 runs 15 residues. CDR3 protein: CASSGDRGSNQPQHF. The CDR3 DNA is TGTGCCAGCAGTGGGGACAGGGGGAGCAATCAGCCCCAGCATTTT.

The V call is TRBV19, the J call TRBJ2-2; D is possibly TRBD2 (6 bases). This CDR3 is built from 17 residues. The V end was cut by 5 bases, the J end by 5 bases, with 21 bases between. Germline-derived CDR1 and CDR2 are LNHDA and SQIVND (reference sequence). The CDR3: CASSPPGGELETGELFF. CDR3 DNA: TGTGCCAGTAGTCCGCCCGGCGGGGAGTTGGAGACCGGGGAGCTGTTTTTT.

The CDR3 protein is CASKNRVGTNEKLFF. In DNA form, the CDR3 reads TGCGCCAGCAAAAACAGGGTTGGCACTAATGAAAAACTGTTTTTT. The chain recombines TRBV5-1 with TRBJ1-4, with a tentative D call TRBD1 (6 bases). In germline, CDR1 is SGHRS, CDR2 YFSETQ. The V and J ends lost 6 bases and 2 bases respectively, with 14 bases between them. The CDR3 spans 15 residues.

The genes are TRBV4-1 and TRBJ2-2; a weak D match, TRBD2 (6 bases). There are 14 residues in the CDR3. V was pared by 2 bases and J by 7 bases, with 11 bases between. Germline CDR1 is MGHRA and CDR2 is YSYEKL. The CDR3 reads CASSQRLASGELFF. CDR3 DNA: TGCGCCAGCAGCCAACGGCTAGCGAGCGGGGAGCTGTTTTTT.

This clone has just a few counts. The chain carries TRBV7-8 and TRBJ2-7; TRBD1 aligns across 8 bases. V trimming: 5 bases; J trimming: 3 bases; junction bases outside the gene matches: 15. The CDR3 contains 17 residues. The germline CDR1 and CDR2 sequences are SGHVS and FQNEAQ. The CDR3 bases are TGTGCCAGCAGCACCGAAAGGACAGGGTGGTACGTCTACGAGCAGTACTTC. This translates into CASSTERTGWYVYEQYF.

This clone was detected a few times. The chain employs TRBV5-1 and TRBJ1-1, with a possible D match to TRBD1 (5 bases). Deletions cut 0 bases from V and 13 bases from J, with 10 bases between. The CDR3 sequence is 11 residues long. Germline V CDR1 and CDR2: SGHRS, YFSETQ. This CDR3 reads CASSLGTLNFF. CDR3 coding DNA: TGCGCCAGCAGCTTGGGGACACTAAATTTCTTT.

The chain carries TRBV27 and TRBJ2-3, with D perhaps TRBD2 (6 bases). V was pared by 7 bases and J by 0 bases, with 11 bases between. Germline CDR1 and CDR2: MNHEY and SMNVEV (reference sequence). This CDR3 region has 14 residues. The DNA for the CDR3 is TGTGCCAGCACCCCGCTAGCGAGCACAGATACGCAGTATTTT. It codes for CASTPLASTDTQYF.

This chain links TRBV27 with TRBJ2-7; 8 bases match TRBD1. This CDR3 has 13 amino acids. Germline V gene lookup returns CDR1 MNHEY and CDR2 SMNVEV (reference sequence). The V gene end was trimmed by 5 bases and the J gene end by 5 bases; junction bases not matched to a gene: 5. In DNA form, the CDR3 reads TGTGCCAGCAGTGGCAGGGGGCCCCACGAGCAGTACTTC. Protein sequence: CASSGRGPHEQYF.

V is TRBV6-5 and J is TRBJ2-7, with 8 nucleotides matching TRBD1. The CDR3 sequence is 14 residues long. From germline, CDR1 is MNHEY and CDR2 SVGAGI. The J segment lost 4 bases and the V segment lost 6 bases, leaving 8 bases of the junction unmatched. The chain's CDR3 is CASSQGALQYEQYF. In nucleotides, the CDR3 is TGTGCCAGCAGCCAGGGGGCCCTACAATACGAGCAGTACTTC.

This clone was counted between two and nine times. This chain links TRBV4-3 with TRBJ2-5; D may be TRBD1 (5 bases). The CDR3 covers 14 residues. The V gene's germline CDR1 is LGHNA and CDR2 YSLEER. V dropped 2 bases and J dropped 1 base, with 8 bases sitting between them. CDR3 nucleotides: TGCGCCAGCAGCCAACAGGGTTTCCAAGAGACCCAGTACTTC. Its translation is CASSQQGFQETQYF.

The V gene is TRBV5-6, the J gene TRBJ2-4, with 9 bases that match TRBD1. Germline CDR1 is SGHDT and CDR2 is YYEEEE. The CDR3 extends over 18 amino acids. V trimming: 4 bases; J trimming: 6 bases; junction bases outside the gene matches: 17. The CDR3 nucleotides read TGTGCCAGCAGCGTCTCACTACGCCGGGACAGGGAACCAAACATTCAGTACTTC. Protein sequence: CASSVSLRRDREPNIQYF.

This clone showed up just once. CDR3 protein: CAATYGTGGHYEQYF. The CDR3 coding sequence is TGTGCCGCTACCTACGGGACAGGGGGTCACTACGAGCAGTACTTC. This chain connects TRBV2 to TRBJ2-7; 11 positions match TRBD1. Germline CDR1 and CDR2: SNHLY and FYNNEI. The ends lost 11 bases at V and 3 bases at J; junction bases unmatched: 12. The CDR3 runs to 15 residues. Looking up the rest from reference TRBV2 and TRBJ2-7 gives the full variable domain: EPEVTQTPSHQVTQMGQEVILRCVPISNHLYFYWYRQILGQKVEFLVSFYNNEISEKSEIFDDQFSVERPDGSNFTLKIRSTKLEDSAMYFCAATYGTGGHYEQYFGPGTRLTVT.

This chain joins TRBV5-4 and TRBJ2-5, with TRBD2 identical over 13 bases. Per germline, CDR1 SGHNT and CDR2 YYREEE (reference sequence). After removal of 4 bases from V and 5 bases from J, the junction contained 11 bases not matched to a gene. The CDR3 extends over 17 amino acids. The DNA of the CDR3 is TGTGCCAGCAGCAATAGGCCCGGGACTAGCGGGGCGGAGACCCAGTACTTC. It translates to CASSNRPGTSGAETQYF.

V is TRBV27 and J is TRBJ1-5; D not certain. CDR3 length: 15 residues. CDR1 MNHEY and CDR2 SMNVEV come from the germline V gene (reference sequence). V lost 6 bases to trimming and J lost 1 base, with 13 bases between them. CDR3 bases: TGTGCCAGCAGACCAGCGGGGAAGAGCAATCAGCCCCAGCATTTT. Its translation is CASRPAGKSNQPQHF.

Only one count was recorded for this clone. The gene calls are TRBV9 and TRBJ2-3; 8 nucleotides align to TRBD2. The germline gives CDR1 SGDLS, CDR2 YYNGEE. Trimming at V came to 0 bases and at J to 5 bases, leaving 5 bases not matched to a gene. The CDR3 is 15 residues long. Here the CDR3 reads CASSVGGLAGDTQYF. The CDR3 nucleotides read TGTGCCAGCAGCGTAGGTGGACTAGCTGGAGATACGCAGTATTTT.

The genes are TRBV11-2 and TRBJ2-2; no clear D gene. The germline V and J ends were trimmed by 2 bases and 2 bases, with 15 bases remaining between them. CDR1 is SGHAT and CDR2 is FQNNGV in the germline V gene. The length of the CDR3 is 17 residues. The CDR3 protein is CASSLTVVRQNTGELFF. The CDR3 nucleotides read TGTGCCAGCAGCTTAACAGTCGTCAGACAAAACACCGGGGAGCTGTTTTTT.

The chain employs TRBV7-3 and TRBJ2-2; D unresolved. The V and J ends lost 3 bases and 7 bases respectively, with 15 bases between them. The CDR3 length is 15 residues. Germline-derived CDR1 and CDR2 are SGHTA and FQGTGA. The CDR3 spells CASSLSPGINGELFF. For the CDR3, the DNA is TGTGCCAGCAGCTTGTCTCCAGGAATCAACGGGGAGCTGTTTTTT.

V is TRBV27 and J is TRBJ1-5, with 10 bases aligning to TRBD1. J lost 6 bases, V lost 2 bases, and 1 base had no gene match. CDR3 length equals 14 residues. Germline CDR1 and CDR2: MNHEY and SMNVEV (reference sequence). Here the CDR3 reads CASSLRTGGQPQHF. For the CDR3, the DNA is TGTGCCAGCAGTTTAAGGACAGGGGGTCAGCCCCAGCATTTT.

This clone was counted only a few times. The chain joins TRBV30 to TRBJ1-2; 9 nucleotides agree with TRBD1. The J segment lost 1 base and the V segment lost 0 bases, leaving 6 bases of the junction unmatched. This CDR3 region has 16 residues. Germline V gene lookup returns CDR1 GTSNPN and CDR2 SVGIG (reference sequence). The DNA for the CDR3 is TGTGCCTGGAGTGTACAGGGGGCTATCATTAACTATGGCTACACCTTC. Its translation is CAWSVQGAIINYGYTF.

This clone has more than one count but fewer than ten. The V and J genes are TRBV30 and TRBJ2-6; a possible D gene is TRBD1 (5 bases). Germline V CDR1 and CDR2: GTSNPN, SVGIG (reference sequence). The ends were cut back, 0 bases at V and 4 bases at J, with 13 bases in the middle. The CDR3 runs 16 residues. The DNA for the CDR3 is TGTGCCTGGAGTGTCCCGGCAGGGAAGGGGGCCAACGTCCTGACTTTC. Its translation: CAWSVPAGKGANVLTF.

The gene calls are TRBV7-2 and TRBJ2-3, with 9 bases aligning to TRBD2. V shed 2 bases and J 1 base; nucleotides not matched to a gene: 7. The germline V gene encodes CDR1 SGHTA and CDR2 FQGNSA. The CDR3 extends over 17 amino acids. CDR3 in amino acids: CASSLNPAGGRTDTQYF. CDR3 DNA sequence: TGTGCCAGCAGCTTAAACCCAGCGGGAGGCCGCACAGATACGCAGTATTTT.